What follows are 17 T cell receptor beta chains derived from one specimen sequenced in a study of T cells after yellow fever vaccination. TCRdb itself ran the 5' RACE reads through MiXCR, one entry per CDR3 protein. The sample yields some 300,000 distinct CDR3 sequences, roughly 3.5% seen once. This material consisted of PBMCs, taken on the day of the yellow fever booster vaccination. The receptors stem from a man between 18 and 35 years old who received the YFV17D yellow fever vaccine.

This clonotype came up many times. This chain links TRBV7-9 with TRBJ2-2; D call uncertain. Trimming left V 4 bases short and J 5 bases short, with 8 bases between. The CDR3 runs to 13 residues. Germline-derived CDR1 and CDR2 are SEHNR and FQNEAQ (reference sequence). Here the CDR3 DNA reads TGTGCCAGCAGCTCCCTAGAGACCGGGGAGCTGTTTTTT. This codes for CASSSLETGELFF.

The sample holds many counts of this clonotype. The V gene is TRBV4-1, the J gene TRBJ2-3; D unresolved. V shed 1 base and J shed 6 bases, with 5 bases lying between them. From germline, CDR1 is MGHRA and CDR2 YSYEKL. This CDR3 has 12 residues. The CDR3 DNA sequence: TGCGCCAGCAGCCAAGGGGCGGATACGCAGTATTTT. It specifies CASSQGADTQYF.

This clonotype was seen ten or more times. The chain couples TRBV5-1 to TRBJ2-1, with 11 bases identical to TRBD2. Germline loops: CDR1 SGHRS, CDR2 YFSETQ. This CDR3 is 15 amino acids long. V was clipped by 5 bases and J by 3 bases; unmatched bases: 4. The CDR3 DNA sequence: TGCGCCAGCAGGCATAGCGGGGGGGACTACAATGAGCAGTTCTTC. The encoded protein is CASRHSGGDYNEQFF. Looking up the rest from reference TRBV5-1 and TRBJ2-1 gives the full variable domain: KAGVTQTPRYLIKTRGQQVTLSCSPISGHRSVSWYQQTPGQGLQFLFEYFSETQRNKGNFPGRFSGRQFSNSRSEMNVSTLELGDSALYLCASRHSGGDYNEQFFGPGTRLTVL.

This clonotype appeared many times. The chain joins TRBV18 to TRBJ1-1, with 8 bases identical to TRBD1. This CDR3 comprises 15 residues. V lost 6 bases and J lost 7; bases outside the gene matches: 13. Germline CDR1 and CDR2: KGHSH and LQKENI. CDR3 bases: TGTGCCAGCTCCCCGGAGGGGGACAGGCGGATTGAAGCTTTCTTT. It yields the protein CASSPEGDRRIEAFF.

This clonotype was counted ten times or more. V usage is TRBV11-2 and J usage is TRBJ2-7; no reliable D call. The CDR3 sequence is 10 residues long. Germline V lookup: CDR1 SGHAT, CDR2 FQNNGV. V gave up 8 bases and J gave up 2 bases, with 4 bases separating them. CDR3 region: CASGAYEQYF. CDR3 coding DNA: TGTGCCAGCGGGGCCTACGAGCAGTACTTC.

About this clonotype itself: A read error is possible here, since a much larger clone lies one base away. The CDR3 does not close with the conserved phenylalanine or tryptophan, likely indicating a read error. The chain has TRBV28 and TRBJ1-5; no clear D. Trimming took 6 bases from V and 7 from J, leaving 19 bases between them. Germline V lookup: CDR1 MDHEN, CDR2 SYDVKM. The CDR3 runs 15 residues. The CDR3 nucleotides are TGTGCCAGCAGCCCCTCGGGCAGGTCGGGACAGCCCCAGCATATT. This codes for CASSPSGRSGQPQHI.

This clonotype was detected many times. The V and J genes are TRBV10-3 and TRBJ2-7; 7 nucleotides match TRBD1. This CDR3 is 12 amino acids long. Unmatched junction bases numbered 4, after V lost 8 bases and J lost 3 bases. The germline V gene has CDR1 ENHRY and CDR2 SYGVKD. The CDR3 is CAISDRVYEQYV. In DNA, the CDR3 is TGTGCCATCTCTGACAGGGTCTACGAGCAGTACGTC.

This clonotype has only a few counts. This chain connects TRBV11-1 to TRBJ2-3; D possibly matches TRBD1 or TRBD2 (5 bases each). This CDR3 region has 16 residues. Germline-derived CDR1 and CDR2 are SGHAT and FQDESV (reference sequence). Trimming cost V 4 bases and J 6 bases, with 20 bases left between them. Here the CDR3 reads CASSYTPGTGRDTQYF. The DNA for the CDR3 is TGTGCCAGCAGCTATACTCCTGGGACGGGAAGGGATACGCAGTATTTT. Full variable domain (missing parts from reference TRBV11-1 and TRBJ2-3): EAEVAQSPRYKITEKSQAVAFWCDPISGHATLYWYRQILGQGPELLVQFQDESVVDDSQLPKDRFSAERLKGVDSTLKIQPAELGDSAMYLCASSYTPGTGRDTQYFGPGTRLTVL.

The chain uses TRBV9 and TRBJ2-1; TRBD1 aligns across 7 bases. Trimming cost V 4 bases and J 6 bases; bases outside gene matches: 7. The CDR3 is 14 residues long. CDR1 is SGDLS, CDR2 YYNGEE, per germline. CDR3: CASSPTDRVNEQFF. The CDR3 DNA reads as TGTGCCAGCAGCCCCACCGACAGGGTCAATGAGCAGTTCTTC.

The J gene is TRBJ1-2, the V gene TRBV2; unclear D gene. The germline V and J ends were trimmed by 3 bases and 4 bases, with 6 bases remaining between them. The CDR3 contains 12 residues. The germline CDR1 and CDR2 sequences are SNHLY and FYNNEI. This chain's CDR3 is CASSEESYGYTF. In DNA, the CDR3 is TGTGCCAGCAGTGAGGAGAGCTATGGCTACACCTTC.

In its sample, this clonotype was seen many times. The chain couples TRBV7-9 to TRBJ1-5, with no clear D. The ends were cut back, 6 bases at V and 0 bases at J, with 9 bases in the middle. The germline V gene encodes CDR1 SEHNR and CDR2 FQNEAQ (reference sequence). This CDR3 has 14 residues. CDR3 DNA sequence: TGTGCCAGCAGTAGGGTAGATAGCAATCAGCCCCAGCATTTT. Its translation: CASSRVDSNQPQHF.

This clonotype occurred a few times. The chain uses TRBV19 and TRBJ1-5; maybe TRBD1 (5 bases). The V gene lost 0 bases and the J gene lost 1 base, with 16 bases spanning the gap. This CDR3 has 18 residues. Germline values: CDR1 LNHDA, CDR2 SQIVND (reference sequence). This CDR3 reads CASSIELVDWTSNQPQHF. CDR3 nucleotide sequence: TGTGCCAGTAGTATAGAACTCGTCGATTGGACAAGCAATCAGCCCCAGCATTTT.

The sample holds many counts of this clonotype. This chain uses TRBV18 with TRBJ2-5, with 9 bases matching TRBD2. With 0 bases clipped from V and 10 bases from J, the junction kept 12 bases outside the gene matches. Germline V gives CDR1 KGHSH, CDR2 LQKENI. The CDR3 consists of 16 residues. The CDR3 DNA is TGTGCCAGCTCACCACCTACTAGCGGGTTACGAGACGACCAGTACTTC. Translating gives CASSPPTSGLRDDQYF.

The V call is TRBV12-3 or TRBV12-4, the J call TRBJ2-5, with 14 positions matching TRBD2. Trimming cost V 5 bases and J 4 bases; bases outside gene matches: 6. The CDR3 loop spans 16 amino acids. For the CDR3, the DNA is TGTGCCAGCAGTCTCGGACTAGCGGGGGGAGGAGAGACCCAGTACTTC. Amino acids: CASSLGLAGGGETQYF.

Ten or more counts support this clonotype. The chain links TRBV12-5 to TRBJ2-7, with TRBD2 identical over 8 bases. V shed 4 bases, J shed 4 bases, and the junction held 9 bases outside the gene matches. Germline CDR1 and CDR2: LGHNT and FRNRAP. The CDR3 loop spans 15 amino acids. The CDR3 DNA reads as TGTGCTAGTGGTTCCCCGCGGGGGGCCCTTTACGAGCAGTACTTC. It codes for CASGSPRGALYEQYF.

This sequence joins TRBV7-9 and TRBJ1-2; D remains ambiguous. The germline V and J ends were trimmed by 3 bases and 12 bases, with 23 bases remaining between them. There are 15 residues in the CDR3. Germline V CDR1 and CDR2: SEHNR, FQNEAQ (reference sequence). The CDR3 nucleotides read TGTGCCAGCAGCTTTCATAGAGAGACCCCCAGAGTGGACACCTTC. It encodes CASSFHRETPRVDTF.

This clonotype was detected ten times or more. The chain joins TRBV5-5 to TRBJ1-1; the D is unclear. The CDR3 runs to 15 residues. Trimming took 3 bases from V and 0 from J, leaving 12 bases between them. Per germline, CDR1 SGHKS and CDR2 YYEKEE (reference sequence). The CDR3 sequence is CASSSFVGLNTEAFF. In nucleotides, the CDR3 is TGTGCCAGCAGCTCCTTCGTGGGTTTGAACACTGAAGCTTTCTTT.